These T cell receptor beta chains were read from a single sample in a study of blood T cell repertoires in COVID-19. Produced via immunoSEQ multiplex PCR; TCRdb's table is partial and in-frame only. This sample carries approximately 110,000 clones, about 93% of them seen once, and the ten largest clones take about 2%. Sequenced input: peripheral blood. The source of these receptors is a man aged 45 to 65 with COVID-19, enrolled during active disease. Both conserved end residues are part of each CDR3. A D gene is named only where the DNA matches it firmly. Not all rows give a size; the values are once, few, many and, for expanded clones, a class.

d_gene	abundance	v_gene	j_gene	CDR3aa	CDR3nt
-	-	TRBV29-1	TRBJ1-4	CSVEGAGEKLFF	TGCAGCGTTGAGGGGGCCGGGGAAAAACTGTTTTTT
-	-	TRBV21-1	TRBJ1-1	CASSTTSEAFF	TGTGCCAGCAGCACTACTAGTGAAGCTTTCTTT
-	once	TRBV6-6	TRBJ1-1	CASSYTEREAFF	TGTGCCAGCAGTTACACAGAAAGAGAAGCTTTCTTT
TRBD2	-	TRBV9	TRBJ2-3	CASSVEGLAEPSTDTQYF	TGTGCCAGCAGCGTAGAGGGACTAGCGGAACCTAGCACAGATACGCAGTATTTT
-	-	TRBV6-5	TRBJ2-2	CASSYSRGPTGELFF	TGTGCCAGCAGTTACTCGCGGGGTCCGACCGGGGAGCTGTTTTTT
TRBD1	once	TRBV24-1	TRBJ1-2	CATRGTGVDYGYTF	TGTGCCACCAGGGGGACAGGGGTTGACTATGGCTACACCTTC
-	-	TRBV24-1	TRBJ2-1	CATSDPEAGYNEQFF	TGTGCCACCAGTGACCCTGAAGCGGGCTACAATGAGCAGTTCTTC
-	-	TRBV3-1/TRBV3-2	TRBJ1-1	CASSQPGSPPAFF	TGTGCCAGCAGCCAGCCAGGCTCACCCCCGGCTTTCTTT
TRBD2	-	TRBV28	TRBJ2-1	CASRSPGLAEYNEQFF	TGTGCCAGCAGAAGCCCCGGACTAGCGGAGTACAATGAGCAGTTCTTC
TRBD1	-	TRBV5-1	TRBJ1-4	CASSRTGINEKLFF	TGCGCCAGCAGCCGGACAGGGATTAATGAAAAACTGTTTTTT
-	-	TRBV2	TRBJ1-6	CASSEVDYNSPLHF	TGTGCCAGCAGTGAAGTAGACTATAATTCACCCCTCCACTTT
TRBD1	-	TRBV11-2	TRBJ2-2	CASSLALTGVDTGELFF	TGTGCCAGCAGCTTAGCCTTGACAGGGGTGGACACCGGGGAGCTGTTTTTT
TRBD1	-	TRBV5-1	TRBJ2-4	CASSRSGTENIQYF	TGCGCCAGCAGCAGGTCCGGGACAGAAAACATTCAGTACTTC
-	-	TRBV6-2/TRBV6-3	TRBJ2-7	CASSPGQFGAYEQYF	TGTGCCAGCAGCCCCGGACAGTTCGGGGCCTACGAGCAGTACTTC
-	-	TRBV27	TRBJ2-3	CASSLLRTDTQYF	TGTGCCAGCAGCCTACTTCGCACAGATACGCAGTATTTT
-	-	TRBV30	TRBJ1-5	CAWSPGSNQPQHF	TGTGCCTGGAGTCCCGGTAGCAATCAGCCCCAGCATTTT
TRBD1	-	TRBV23-1	TRBJ2-7	CASRPDRDPAFCF	TGCGCCAGCCGACCCGACAGGGACCCGGCCTTCTGCTTC
TRBD1	-	TRBV28	TRBJ1-2	CASSFRDRDFYGYTF	TGTGCCAGCAGTTTCCGGGACAGGGATTTCTATGGCTACACCTTC
-	-	TRBV20-1	TRBJ1-1	CSADSHTEAFF	TGCAGTGCTGACAGTCACACTGAAGCTTTCTTT
TRBD1	-	TRBV6-5	TRBJ2-5	CASSLQGARETQYF	TGTGCCAGCAGTTTACAGGGGGCCAGGGAGACCCAGTACTTC
-	-	TRBV19	TRBJ2-7	CASSISRRGTYEQYF	TGTGCCAGTAGTATATCCCGAAGAGGGACCTACGAGCAGTACTTC
TRBD1	once	TRBV7-9	TRBJ1-6	CASSSVGQGWNSPLHF	TGTGCCAGCAGCTCGGTCGGACAGGGGTGGAATTCACCCCTCCACTTT
-	once	TRBV5-1	TRBJ2-3	CASSFHSSTDTQYF	TGCGCCAGCAGCTTCCACAGTAGCACAGATACGCAGTATTTT
-	-	TRBV2	TRBJ2-5	CASSPIQETQYF	TGTGCCAGCAGTCCAATCCAGGAGACCCAGTACTTC
-	-	TRBV2	TRBJ1-1	CARAGQGTEAFF	TGTGCCAGGGCCGGCCAGGGAACTGAAGCTTTCTTT
-	-	TRBV18	TRBJ2-1	CASSVPGTTYNEQFF	TGTGCCAGCTCGGTACCGGGAACGACCTACAATGAGCAGTTCTTC
-	-	TRBV28	TRBJ1-2	CASSPPLITGGYTF	TGTGCCAGCAGTCCGCCGCTAATAACGGGGGGCTACACCTTC
TRBD1	-	TRBV6-1	TRBJ1-2	CASSDMTGGNYGYTF	TGTGCCAGCAGTGACATGACAGGGGGAAACTATGGCTACACCTTC
-	-	TRBV30	TRBJ1-3	CAWRPGTGNTIYF	TGTGCCTGGAGACCGGGGACAGGAAACACCATATATTTT
TRBD2	-	TRBV7-2	TRBJ2-7	CASSLMTSGIYEQYF	TGTGCCAGCAGCTTAATGACTAGCGGCATCTACGAGCAGTACTTC
TRBD2	once	TRBV7-2	TRBJ2-7	CASSLAGGISYEQYF	TGTGCCAGCAGCTTAGCGGGAGGGATAAGCTACGAGCAGTACTTC
TRBD2	once	TRBV30	TRBJ2-1	CAAWTSGSNNEQFF	TGTGCCGCATGGACTAGCGGGAGTAACAATGAGCAGTTCTTC
-	-	TRBV6-5	TRBJ2-7	CASSYSRTGPPGEQYF	TGTGCCAGCAGTTACTCGCGAACCGGTCCCCCGGGGGAGCAGTACTTC
-	-	TRBV5-1	TRBJ1-4	CASSFQGSNEKLFF	TGCGCCAGCAGCTTCCAGGGTTCTAATGAAAAACTGTTTTTT
TRBD2	once	TRBV11-2	TRBJ2-1	CASRGTSGGPYNEQFF	TGTGCCAGCAGGGGGACTAGCGGAGGCCCCTACAATGAGCAGTTCTTC
-	once	TRBV3-1/TRBV3-2	TRBJ2-3	CASSPRTDSTQYF	TGTGCCAGCAGCCCGCGGACGGACAGTACGCAGTATTTT
-	-	TRBV10-3	TRBJ1-5	CAISGGADGNQPQHF	TGTGCCATCAGTGGGGGCGCGGACGGGAATCAGCCCCAGCATTTT
TRBD1	-	TRBV10-3	TRBJ2-3	CAISGTDRGRMGTDTQYF	TGTGCCATCAGTGGAACCGACAGGGGGCGAATGGGCACAGATACGCAGTATTTT
-	-	TRBV29-1	TRBJ1-1	CSVRRLNTEAFF	TGCAGCGTTAGGCGGTTGAACACTGAAGCTTTCTTT